The source of this T cell receptor beta chain is a study of T cells in tuberculosis. Across the whole study: This South African cohort compared adolescents with or without latent tuberculosis against adults with active tuberculosis. Samples predate treatment or fall within its first 7 days.

As to time point: new active TB diagnosis, blood taken before or within 7 days of starting treatment. Active tuberculosis patients were new diagnoses, HIV-seronegative, South African, and aged 18 years or older. On this clone: No antigen is known for it.

V lost 7 bases to trimming and J lost 5 bases; unmatched junction nucleotides: 2. The CDR3 runs 12 residues. Per germline, CDR1 MNHNY and CDR2 SVGAGI (reference sequence). Profiling relied on immunoSEQ multiplex PCR, and the TCRdb table lists in-frame clones only, not all of them. Here the sample spans tens of thousands of clones, 75% to 95% being singletons. Points from the study as a whole: Active tuberculosis patients had shorter CDR3-alpha; the beta difference was nonsignificant.

The sequenced sample was PBMCs, obtained at tuberculosis diagnosis. The chain links TRBV6-6 to TRBJ2-5, with 9 bases lining up with TRBD1. This TCR was sampled from an adult with tuberculosis. CDR3: CASMDRGETQYF. CDR3 nucleotides: TGTGCCAGCATGGACAGGGGCGAGACCCAGTACTTC.